What follows are 16 T cell receptor beta chains derived from one specimen sequenced in a study of early T cells in non-severe SARS-CoV-2 infection. In TCRdb, the 5' RACE reads were re-called with MiXCR into one record per CDR3 protein. The sample contains about 66,000 distinct CDR3 sequences, roughly 10% of which appear only once. Material for sequencing was whole blood. These receptors originate from an adult who was a healthcare worker with PCR-confirmed SARS-CoV-2 infection or an uninfected control (not recorded which).

This clonotype showed up many times. The chain uses TRBV5-1 and TRBJ2-2; 8 positions agree with TRBD2. The CDR3 extends over 18 amino acids. Germline V CDR1 and CDR2: SGHRS, YFSETQ. With V trimmed by 2 bases and J by 0 bases, 9 bases remained unmatched. The CDR3 here is CASSLMVSGTTNTGELFF. CDR3 bases: TGCGCCAGCAGCTTAATGGTTAGCGGGACCACGAACACCGGGGAGCTGTTTTTT.

This chain joins TRBV5-1 and TRBJ1-2; D not resolved. The CDR3 loop spans 16 amino acids. Germline CDR1 and CDR2: SGHRS and YFSETQ. V lost 4 bases and J 2 bases, leaving 18 bases between the germline ends. The CDR3 nucleotides read TGCGCCAGCAGCCCAAACCTGCCGGGGTCCAACTATGGCTACACCTTC. Translating it yields CASSPNLPGSNYGYTF. The full variable domain, completed using reference TRBV5-1 and TRBJ1-2, is KAGVTQTPRYLIKTRGQQVTLSCSPISGHRSVSWYQQTPGQGLQFLFEYFSETQRNKGNFPGRFSGRQFSNSRSEMNVSTLELGDSALYLCASSPNLPGSNYGYTFGSGTRLTVV.

This clonotype was detected only a few times. The gene calls are TRBV18 and TRBJ1-3; perhaps TRBD1 as D (6 bases). V was clipped by 2 bases and J by 4 bases, with 12 bases between them. Per germline, CDR1 KGHSH and CDR2 LQKENI. CDR3 length equals 15 residues. CDR3 sequence reads: CASSPRGTGGNTIYF. The CDR3 region has the DNA TGTGCCAGCTCACCAAGGGGCACAGGGGGAAACACCATATATTTT.

This clonotype was recorded many times. The rearrangement links TRBV7-9 to TRBJ2-5, with D possibly called TRBD1 or TRBD2 (5 bases each). CDR3 length: 14 residues. Trimming left V 5 bases short and J 4 bases short, with 14 bases between. In germline, CDR1 is SEHNR, CDR2 FQNEAQ (reference sequence). The CDR3 here is CASSNWDRGETQYF. CDR3 coding DNA: TGTGCCAGCAGCAACTGGGACCGAGGAGAGACCCAGTACTTC.

Of note for this clonotype: This may stem from a read error, because a much larger clone lies one nucleotide away. V usage is TRBV20-1 and J usage is TRBJ2-1; possible D gene TRBD2, 6 bases. Germline V gives CDR1 DFQATT, CDR2 SNEGSKA (reference sequence). This CDR3 contains 13 residues. V was pared by 2 bases and J by 5 bases, with 10 bases between. The CDR3 loop reads CSARQGGHNEQFF. The CDR3 nucleotides are TGCAGTGCTAGACAGGGAGGTCACAATGAGCAGTTCTTC.

The J gene is TRBJ2-1, the V gene TRBV11-3; possibly TRBD1 for D (6 bases). The CDR3 sequence is 11 residues long. In germline, CDR1 is SGHNT, CDR2 YENEEA. With 5 bases removed from V and 10 bases from J, the gap between germline ends came to 9 bases. Here the CDR3 DNA reads TGTGCCAGCAGCATGACAGGAGAGCAGTTCTTC. Its protein product is CASSMTGEQFF.

This clonotype showed up just a few times. The V call is TRBV20-1, the J call TRBJ1-3; 9 bases map to TRBD1. The CDR3 extends over 12 amino acids. V trimming: 6 bases; J trimming: 4 bases; junction bases outside the gene matches: 1. Germline V gene sequence: CDR1 DFQATT, CDR2 SNEGSKA (reference sequence). The CDR3 sequence is CSAGTGGNTIYF. DNA for the CDR3: TGCAGTGCCGGGACAGGGGGAAACACCATATATTTT.

This clonotype occurred many times. The chain has TRBV29-1 and TRBJ1-2; D ambiguous. The CDR3 runs 12 residues. CDR1 is SQVTM and CDR2 is ANQGSEA in the germline V gene. V was trimmed by 2 bases and J by 4 bases, leaving 8 bases between them. Written as DNA, the CDR3 is TGCAGCGTTGAACGTGACTTCTATGGCTACACCTTC. Translation gives CSVERDFYGYTF.

The chain uses TRBV11-2 and TRBJ2-3; maybe TRBD1 (5 bases). The germline CDR1 and CDR2 sequences are SGHAT and FQNNGV. The V and J ends lost 5 bases and 3 bases respectively, with 15 bases between them. The CDR3 is 15 amino acids. The CDR3 DNA reads as TGTGCCAGCAGCACCCTTAGACAGCTGACAGATACGCAGTATTTT. It encodes CASSTLRQLTDTQYF.

The table lists this clonotype with many counts. The V gene is TRBV9, the J gene TRBJ2-3, with D hard to call. CDR1 and CDR2 (germline): SGDLS, YYNGEE. Trimming removed 0 bases from V and 0 bases from J, with 14 bases in between. The CDR3 contains 17 residues. The CDR3 region has the DNA TGTGCCAGCAGCGTAGCCCCCCGAGACTCTAGCACAGATACGCAGTATTTT. Translating it yields CASSVAPRDSSTDTQYF.

This clonotype was seen a few times. This chain connects TRBV29-1 to TRBJ2-3; TRBD1 matches 7 bases. Germline CDR1 reads SQVTM; CDR2 reads ANQGSEA. The trim removed 7 bases at V and 4 bases at J, leaving 5 bases unmatched. The CDR3 is 12 amino acids. Written as DNA, the CDR3 is TGCAGCGAAAGACAGGGCGCAGATACGCAGTATTTT. Translated, it gives CSERQGADTQYF.

This clonotype was seen only a few times. The rearrangement links TRBV27 to TRBJ2-4; D is undetermined. The CDR3 has 13 amino acids. Between the trimmed V and J ends, which lost 1 base and 1 base, there was a span of 2 bases. Germline lookup yields CDR1 MNHEY and CDR2 SMNVEV (reference sequence). The CDR3 region is CASSLYAKNIQYF. The CDR3 region has the DNA TGTGCCAGCAGTTTATATGCCAAAAACATTCAGTACTTC.

This clonotype was seen at least ten times. The chain is built from TRBV5-4 and TRBJ2-5; D uncertain. From germline, CDR1 is SGHNT and CDR2 YYREEE (reference sequence). CDR3 size: 15 residues. V shed 4 bases and J shed 2 bases, with 15 bases lying between them. DNA for the CDR3: TGTGCCAGCAGCCTGGCGCCCGGGTTTCAAGAGACCCAGTACTTC. Residues: CASSLAPGFQETQYF.

This clonotype was picked up many times. The chain joins TRBV11-2 to TRBJ2-3; TRBD2 agrees at 15 bases. Trimming took 1 base from V and 2 from J; bases not matched to a gene: 1. The CDR3 runs to 17 residues. Germline V gene lookup returns CDR1 SGHAT and CDR2 FQNNGV. For the CDR3, the DNA is TGTGCCAGCAGCTTAGGGACTAGCGGGAGGGCCACAGATACGCAGTATTTT. Translation gives CASSLGTSGRATDTQYF. Drawing the rest from reference TRBV11-2 and TRBJ2-3, the complete variable domain is EAGVAQSPRYKIIEKRQSVAFWCNPISGHATLYWYQQILGQGPKLLIQFQNNGVVDDSQLPKDRFSAERLKGVDSTLKIQPAKLEDSAVYLCASSLGTSGRATDTQYFGPGTRLTVL.

The J gene is TRBJ2-3, the V gene TRBV4-3, with D possibly TRBD2 on 6 matching bases. Trimming stripped 0 bases from V and 0 bases from J, with 7 bases between. Germline V gene data show CDR1 as LGHNA and CDR2 as YSLEER. CDR3 length: 15 residues. CDR3 amino acids: CASSQDRGSTDTQYF. For the CDR3, the DNA is TGCGCCAGCAGCCAAGATCGGGGGAGCACAGATACGCAGTATTTT.

There are a few counts of this clonotype. The rearrangement links TRBV7-9 to TRBJ2-2, with TRBD2 matching over 14 bases. This CDR3 region has 21 residues. Looked up from germline, CDR1 is SEHNR and CDR2 is FQNEAQ (reference sequence). J gave up 0 bases and V 5 bases, and 14 bases lay outside the gene matches. For the CDR3, the DNA is TGTGCCAGCAGCACCCACTTTGTAGGACTAGCGGGAGGTACGAACACCGGGGAGCTGTTTTTT. Its protein product is CASSTHFVGLAGGTNTGELFF.